This T cell receptor (beta chain) emerged from a study of shared clonotypes between healthy human individuals. As for the study in general: CD4 naive cells filled three plates per donor, CD4 memory three, CD8 naive two and CD8 memory one.

Findings and caveats of the study: Between a few donors, naive CD4 clonotypes were shared at a level of roughly 5.5%.

As for this clone: Its antigen is undetermined.

Germline CDR1 is SQVTM and CDR2 is ANQGSEA. J was trimmed by 1 base and V by 6 bases; bases with no gene match: 4. The CDR3 is 14 amino acids. Every subset's genomic DNA went evenly onto several immunoSEQ plates. TCRdb's table, derived via immunoSEQ multiplex PCR, lists solely in-frame clones and lacks some. This sample has hundreds of thousands of clones; approximately 97% occur once, and the top ten carry around 0.06%. The origin of this receptor is a woman aged 25 to 39 in good health. The chain has TRBV29-1 and TRBJ2-1; TRBD2 matches 9 bases. The sample consisted of naive CD4+ T cells sorted from blood. The subset denotes: CD45RA+ positively selected. The CDR3 spells CSVTSGESYNEQFF. In DNA form, the CDR3 reads TGCAGCGTGACTAGCGGAGAATCCTACAATGAGCAGTTCTTC.